The 17 T cell receptor beta chains given below trace back to one sample, sequenced in a study of Ad26.COV2.S vaccination and SARS-CoV-2 variants. Measured with immunoSEQ multiplex PCR; TCRdb has only the in-frame clones, and not every one. The profile shows hundreds of thousands of clones, 80% to 90% of them singletons. Treatment noted: roughly 20 received Ad26.COV2.S at low or high dose, single or two shots; roughly five received placebo; per-sample allocation not given. Specimens were obtained on day 63 following the first vaccine or placebo injection. The sample consisted of peripheral blood, taken in a trial of Ad26.COV2.S vaccine versus placebo. Every receptor here comes from a person aged 18-60 years who received the Ad26.COV2.S COVID-19 vaccine or a placebo.

The chain recombines TRBV18 with TRBJ1-4; 9 bases align to TRBD1. V lost 2 bases and J lost 4; bases outside the gene matches: 8. Germline V lookup: CDR1 KGHSH, CDR2 LQKENI. The CDR3 has 17 residues. CDR3: CASSPNRQGVHNEKLFF. The CDR3 DNA reads TGTGCCAGCTCACCAAATCGACAGGGGGTCCATAATGAAAAACTGTTTTTT. Drawing the rest from reference TRBV18 and TRBJ1-4, the complete variable domain is NAGVMQNPRHLVRRRGQEARLRCSPMKGHSHVYWYRQLPEEGLKFMVYLQKENIIDESGMPKERFSAEFPKEGPSILRIQQVVRGDSAAYFCASSPNRQGVHNEKLFFGSGTQLSVL.

V gene TRBV7-2 combines with J gene TRBJ2-6; TRBD1 matches 8 bases. With 4 bases clipped from V and 2 bases from J, the junction kept 1 base outside the gene matches. Germline V gives CDR1 SGHTA, CDR2 FQGNSA. The CDR3 is 15 residues long. Here the CDR3 DNA reads TGTGCCAGCAGCTCACAGGGGGCTGGGGCCAACGTCCTGACTTTC. This sequence encodes CASSSQGAGANVLTF.

The chain uses TRBV30 and TRBJ2-2; 7 bases are a match to TRBD1. The junction had 8 bases not matched to a gene; V was cut back by 0 bases and J by 4 bases. Germline lookup yields CDR1 GTSNPN and CDR2 SVGIG (reference sequence). CDR3 length equals 16 residues. CDR3 DNA: TGTGCCTGGAGTGTATGGCTCAGGGGGTTCACCGGGGAGCTGTTTTTT. Translating it yields CAWSVWLRGFTGELFF. Variable domain in full (rest from reference TRBV30 and TRBJ2-2): SQTIHQWPATLVQPVGSPLSLECTVEGTSNPNLYWYRQAAGRGLQLLFYSVGIGQISSEVPQNLSASRPQDRQFILSSKKLLLSDSGFYLCAWSVWLRGFTGELFFGEGSRLTVL.

The V and J genes are TRBV5-4 and TRBJ2-3; 8 bases are shared with TRBD2. The length of the CDR3 is 14 residues. Germline trimming cut 1 base from V and 8 bases from J; bases unmatched to any gene: 6. Germline assignment: CDR1 SGHNT and CDR2 YYREEE (reference sequence). As DNA, the CDR3 is TGTGCCAGCAGCTTGATGGCGGGGGGTGGTACGCAGTATTTT. This encodes CASSLMAGGGTQYF.

The genes are TRBV6-1 and TRBJ2-1; D uncertain. The CDR3 runs to 19 residues. In germline, CDR1 is MNHNS, CDR2 SASEGT. The V and J ends lost 2 bases and 2 bases respectively, with 22 bases between them. CDR3 sequence (DNA): TGTGCCAGCAGTGAATACCCTGGATGGGTAGGGCCGACCTACAATGAGCAGTTCTTC. This gives the protein CASSEYPGWVGPTYNEQFF.

In its sample, this clone was seen once. The chain has TRBV7-9 and TRBJ1-1; the match to TRBD1 covers 8 bases. There are 14 residues in the CDR3. V shed 1 base and J 5 bases; nucleotides not matched to a gene: 3. The germline gives CDR1 SEHNR, CDR2 FQNEAQ (reference sequence). The CDR3 spells CASSLGQGRTEAFF. CDR3 DNA sequence: TGTGCCAGCAGCTTAGGACAGGGGAGGACTGAAGCTTTCTTT.

In regard to this clone: The same CDR3 arises from other DNA sequences in this sample as well. This rearrangement joins TRBV27 to TRBJ1-6, with a weak D call TRBD1 (6 bases). V was trimmed by 5 bases and J by 7 bases, leaving 12 bases between them. The CDR3 is made up of 14 amino acids. CDR1 MNHEY and CDR2 SMNVEV come from the germline V gene (reference sequence). The CDR3 nucleotides read TGTGCCAGCAGTCTCGGACAGAAAAATTCACCCCTCCACTTT. Its translation is CASSLGQKNSPLHF.

V gene TRBV19 combines with J gene TRBJ2-7; tentatively, D is TRBD1 (6 bases). In germline, CDR1 is LNHDA, CDR2 SQIVND (reference sequence). The length of the CDR3 is 14 residues. Trimming stripped 6 bases from V and 0 bases from J, with 12 bases between. The CDR3 loop is CASSPGASSYEQYF. The CDR3 DNA is TGTGCCAGTAGCCCAGGGGCTTCCTCCTACGAGCAGTACTTC.

This clone was seen once. This CDR3 is CASSQETERAFF. The DNA of the CDR3 is TGTGCCAGCAGCCAAGAGACGGAGCGAGCTTTCTTT. The V and J genes are TRBV14 and TRBJ1-1, with D unresolved. The CDR3 contains 12 residues. Trimming took off 0 bases at V and 10 bases at J, with 9 bases between the two ends. Germline V lookup: CDR1 SGHDN, CDR2 FVKESK.

The chain recombines TRBV5-6 with TRBJ2-7; perhaps TRBD2 as D (6 bases). The CDR3 loop spans 15 amino acids. Trimming shortened V by 2 bases and J by 2 bases, and 14 bases separated the two germline ends. Per germline, CDR1 SGHDT and CDR2 YYEEEE. CDR3 sequence (DNA): TGTGCCAGCAGCTTCCCCGGGCGGGGCCCCTACGAGCAGTACTTC. Encoded protein: CASSFPGRGPYEQYF. Supplemented by reference TRBV5-6 and TRBJ2-7, the full variable domain reads DAGVTQSPTHLIKTRGQQVTLRCSPKSGHDTVSWYQQALGQGPQFIFQYYEEEERQRGNFPDRFSGHQFPNYSSELNVNALLLGDSALYLCASSFPGRGPYEQYFGPGTRLTVT.

The chain has TRBV9 and TRBJ2-2; a possible D gene is TRBD1 (6 bases). This CDR3 contains 16 residues. V was shortened by 3 bases and J by 4 bases, with 16 bases between the two germline ends. Germline V gene lookup returns CDR1 SGDLS and CDR2 YYNGEE. The CDR3 DNA follows: TGTGCCAGCAGCGCTTTGCTTTGGGGGCCCACCGGGGAGCTGTTTTTT. Protein: CASSALLWGPTGELFF.

V gene TRBV19 combines with J gene TRBJ1-2, with 7 bases fitting TRBD1. The CDR3 totals 15 residues. V shed 1 base, J shed 7 bases, and the junction held 9 bases outside the gene matches. CDR1 is LNHDA and CDR2 is SQIVND in the germline V gene (reference sequence). The CDR3 is CASSIGGGNGLGYTF. The DNA of the CDR3 is TGTGCCAGTAGTATAGGAGGGGGCAACGGTCTTGGCTACACCTTC.

This chain uses TRBV7-9 with TRBJ1-1; D unclear. V was shortened by 3 bases and J by 6 bases, with 5 bases between the two germline ends. This CDR3 comprises 11 residues. Per germline, CDR1 SEHNR and CDR2 FQNEAQ (reference sequence). In DNA, the CDR3 is TGTGCCAGCAGCTTCCGGCCTGAAGCTTTCTTT. Its translation: CASSFRPEAFF.

The CDR3 coding sequence is TGTGCCAGCAGCCAAGCAGGGGGGGCTAGCAATCAGCCCCAGCATTTT. It yields the protein CASSQAGGASNQPQHF. This sequence joins TRBV3-1 (or the pseudogene TRBV3-2) and TRBJ1-5; 7 bases agree with TRBD1. Germline values: CDR1 LGHDT, CDR2 YNNKEL (reference sequence). This CDR3 is built from 16 residues. Germline trimming cut 1 base from V and 0 bases from J; bases unmatched to any gene: 3.

The V call is TRBV10-3, the J call TRBJ1-6, with D perhaps matching TRBD1 (6 bases). Germline loops: CDR1 ENHRY, CDR2 SYGVKD. V shed 7 bases and J shed 10 bases, with 20 bases lying between them. The CDR3 totals 15 residues. DNA for the CDR3: TGTGCCATCACCCTGGACAGCCCCGGGGGGTCACCCCTCCACTTT. Its protein product is CAITLDSPGGSPLHF.

This clone was seen only once. The chain combines TRBV3-1 (or the pseudogene TRBV3-2) with TRBJ2-5, with TRBD2 matching over 8 bases. The junction had 9 bases not matched to a gene; V was cut back by 0 bases and J by 9 bases. CDR3 length: 15 amino acids. Germline assignment: CDR1 LGHDT and CDR2 YNNKEL (reference sequence). As DNA, the CDR3 is TGTGCCAGCAGCCAAGATAGGAGCGGGGGCCGCGCCCAGTACTTC. Protein product: CASSQDRSGGRAQYF.

V is TRBV9 and J is TRBJ2-7; D is possibly TRBD1 (6 bases). CDR1 and CDR2 (germline): SGDLS, YYNGEE. The ends were cut back, 0 bases at V and 3 bases at J, with 10 bases in the middle. This CDR3 has 14 residues. In DNA form, the CDR3 reads TGTGCCAGCAGCGTAGAGCAGGGGCACTACGAGCAGTACTTC. As protein: CASSVEQGHYEQYF.